The 26 T cell receptor beta chains reported below all come from one sample, sequenced in a study of CD8+CD57+ T cells in acquired aplastic anemia (dated by TCRdb to between 2017 and 2018). Patients chosen for sequencing had shown expansion of CD8+CD57+ cells by flow cytometry. These reads were obtained on an Illumina HiSeq 2000. Genomic DNA served as template for TCR beta VDJ combination and CDR3 sequence profiling. TCRdb reanalyzed the raw reads on its own, using fastp at Q25 for trimming and MiXCR for clone calling, and kept in-frame beta chains. Rows with one shared CDR3 protein collapse into an entry with the most common genes and DNA. The sample table shows about 160,000 distinct CDR3 sequences, and about 64% are seen once. Together, the top ten hold 45% to 60% of the sample. Sequencing input: sorted CD4+, CD8+, or CD8+CD57+ T cells (not recorded which) from PBMCs. These receptors were taken from a human donor with aplastic anemia.

This clonotype was recorded only once. J is TRBJ2-1 and V is TRBV7-3; 11 bases agree with TRBD2. The germline V gene encodes CDR1 SGHTA and CDR2 FQGTGA. The V and J ends lost 1 base and 0 bases, in that order; junction bases with no gene match: 8. The CDR3 has 19 amino acids. The DNA of the CDR3 is TGTGCCAGCAGCTTAAGTCACTTCGGGACTAGCGGCTCCTACAATGAGCAGTTCTTC. Translation gives CASSLSHFGTSGSYNEQFF.

The rearrangement uses TRBV12-3 or TRBV12-4 and TRBJ1-1; unclear D gene. The V end lost 2 bases, the J end lost 1 base, and 5 bases lay between the germline ends. CDR3 length equals 13 residues. The CDR3 loop is CASSLMANTEAFF. The CDR3 DNA reads TGTGCCAGCAGTTTAATGGCGAACACTGAAGCTTTCTTT.

This clonotype was picked up one time. The V call is TRBV15, the J call TRBJ1-5, with TRBD1 matching over 8 bases. Trimming removed 1 base from V and 2 bases from J; junction bases left unmatched: 4. The germline V gene encodes CDR1 LNHNV and CDR2 YYDKDF (reference sequence). CDR3 length equals 16 residues. The CDR3 reads CATSRGTGSGNQPQHF. CDR3 nucleotide sequence: TGTGCCACCAGCAGAGGGACAGGGTCGGGCAATCAGCCCCAGCATTTT.

This clonotype has a handful of counts. CDR3 DNA: TGTGCCACCAGTGATTTAGGCACCGGGGAGCTGTTTTTT. It encodes CATSDLGTGELFF. The J gene is TRBJ2-2, the V gene TRBV9; D remains ambiguous. The CDR3 extends over 13 amino acids. CDR1 SGDLS and CDR2 YYNGEE come from the germline V gene. V lost 9 bases, J lost 4 bases, and 13 bases lay in between.

The chain uses TRBV7-8 and TRBJ2-3; D unresolved. Looked up from germline, CDR1 is SGHVS and CDR2 is FQNEAQ. The CDR3 is 12 amino acids. The germline V and J ends were trimmed by 8 bases and 3 bases, with 9 bases remaining between them. CDR3 region: CASAGGTDTQYF. The CDR3 bases are TGTGCCAGCGCCGGTGGTACAGATACGCAGTATTTT. Variable domain in full (rest from reference TRBV7-8 and TRBJ2-3): GAGVSQSPRYKVAKRGQDVALRCDPISGHVSLFWYQQALGQGPEFLTYFQNEAQLDKSGLPSDRFFAERPEGSVSTLKIQRTQQEDSAVYLCASAGGTDTQYFGPGTRLTVL.

The chain links TRBV15 to TRBJ1-2, with a tentative D call TRBD1 (5 bases). The V gene lost 3 bases and the J gene lost 2 bases, with 10 bases spanning the gap. Germline-derived CDR1 and CDR2 are LNHNV and YYDKDF (reference sequence). The CDR3 length is 14 residues. The chain's CDR3 is CATSSGGGNYGYTF. The CDR3 region has the DNA TGTGCCACCAGCAGTGGGGGAGGGAACTATGGCTACACCTTC.

Comments on this clonotype: Sequence at one end of the junction differs from germline and may be a read error. V and J are TRBV29-1 and TRBJ1-3; D unclear. Germline V CDR1 and CDR2: SQVTM, ANQGSEA. This CDR3 has 13 residues. The CDR3 coding sequence is TGCAGCGTTGTCAAAGCGGCAGGAAACACCATACATTTT. It yields the protein CSVVKAAGNTIHF.

The V and J genes are TRBV19 and TRBJ2-3; 8 nucleotides align to TRBD2. V gave up 10 bases and J gave up 2 bases; unmatched junction bases: 14. This CDR3 is 16 amino acids long. Germline CDR1 reads LNHDA; CDR2 reads SQIVND (reference sequence). CDR3: CATSDPGTRFTDTQYF. In DNA, the CDR3 is TGTGCCACCAGTGACCCCGGGACTAGGTTCACAGATACGCAGTATTTT.

As DNA, the CDR3 is TGTGCCATCAGTGATTCCGAGGCAGGTCAGCCCCAGCATTTT. It translates to CAISDSEAGQPQHF. The V call is TRBV10-3, the J call TRBJ1-5, with D hard to call. Germline CDR1 reads ENHRY; CDR2 reads SYGVKD. V was clipped by 3 bases and J by 6 bases, with 12 bases between them. The CDR3 consists of 14 residues.

Remarks on this clonotype: Relative to the germline gene, one junction end is altered; a read error may explain this. The chain has TRBV29-1 and TRBJ1-2; 9 nucleotides agree with TRBD1. The CDR3 loop spans 14 amino acids. CDR1 SQVTM and CDR2 ANQGSEA come from the germline V gene. The CDR3 here is CSVHLGQGHLGYTF. CDR3 nucleotide sequence: TGCAGCGTTCATCTCGGACAGGGGCATTTAGGCTATACCTTC. Based on the CDR3 plus reference TRBV29-1 and TRBJ1-2, the full variable domain is SAVISQKPSRDICQRGTSLTIQCQVDSQVTMMFWYRQQPGQSLTLIATANQGSEATYESGFVIDKFPISRPNLTFSTLTVSNMSPEDSSIYLCSVHLGQGHLGYTFGSGTRLTVV.

This clonotype was observed a single time. Mismatch with germline at one junction end may stem from a read error. The chain joins TRBV7-2 to TRBJ2-5, with TRBD2 matching 8 bases. The CDR3 runs to 15 residues. Germline V gene sequence: CDR1 SGHTA, CDR2 FQGNSA. CDR3 region: CASSPYEREKETRYF. CDR3 DNA sequence: TGTGCCAGCAGCCCTTACGAGCGGGAGAAAGAGACCCGGTACTTC.

The CDR3 here is CASSIGGSRAYEQYF. In DNA form, the CDR3 reads TGTGCCAGTAGTATAGGTGGCAGTCGGGCCTACGAGCAGTACTTC. The chain is built from TRBV19 and TRBJ2-7; D unclear. The V and J ends lost 1 base and 2 bases respectively, with 12 bases between them. CDR1 and CDR2 (germline): LNHDA, SQIVND (reference sequence). The CDR3 is 15 residues long.

This clonotype was counted between two and nine times. This chain links TRBV12-3 or TRBV12-4 with TRBJ2-5; the D call may be TRBD1 or TRBD2 (5 bases each). The CDR3 runs to 14 residues. V gave up 2 bases and J gave up 2 bases, with 9 bases separating them. CDR3 in amino acids: CASSLWGRQETQYF. Here the CDR3 DNA reads TGTGCCAGCAGTTTATGGGGACGGCAAGAGACCCAGTACTTC.

The chain links TRBV7-2 to TRBJ1-1; D remains ambiguous. The CDR3 covers 15 residues. Germline loops: CDR1 SGHTA, CDR2 FQGNSA. The germline V and J ends were trimmed by 6 bases and 3 bases, with 17 bases remaining between them. The CDR3 coding sequence is TGTGCCAGCAGTGAAGCCCCGAGGTTCGACACTGAAGCTTTCTTT. Amino acids: CASSEAPRFDTEAFF.

This chain uses TRBV2 with TRBJ1-2; D might be TRBD1 (5 bases). The V and J ends lost 4 bases and 2 bases respectively, with 8 bases between them. Per germline, CDR1 SNHLY and CDR2 FYNNEI. This CDR3 comprises 13 residues. The chain's CDR3 is CASSGQTNYGYTF. The DNA of the CDR3 is TGTGCCAGCAGTGGACAGACCAACTATGGCTACACCTTC.

This rearrangement joins TRBV25-1 to TRBJ1-3; TRBD1 matches 10 bases. The V gene's germline CDR1 is MGHDK and CDR2 SYGVNS. The V segment lost 4 bases and the J segment 4 bases; nucleotides outside the gene matches: 13. CDR3 length: 18 residues. The CDR3 DNA sequence: TGTGCCAGCAGTGGCCCCTCTGACAGGGGGCTAGTAGGAAACACCATATATTTT. Amino acid sequence: CASSGPSDRGLVGNTIYF.

The rearrangement uses TRBV15 and TRBJ2-7; D might be TRBD1 (6 bases). The CDR3 is 15 amino acids. The germline V and J ends were trimmed by 2 bases and 3 bases, with 14 bases remaining between them. CDR1 is LNHNV, CDR2 YYDKDF, per germline (reference sequence). The CDR3 coding sequence is TGTGCCACCAGCAGAACCGGGACACTCGTCTACGAGCAGTACTTC. Amino acid sequence: CATSRTGTLVYEQYF.

This clonotype was recorded once. DNA of the CDR3: TGTGCCAGCAGCGTAGTAGGGGGTGAAAAACTGTTTTTT. Protein product: CASSVVGGEKLFF. The gene calls are TRBV9 and TRBJ1-4; tentative D call: TRBD1 (6 bases). Germline-derived CDR1 and CDR2 are SGDLS and YYNGEE. Trimming cost V 0 bases and J 7 bases, with 7 bases left between them. The CDR3 runs 13 residues.

The V and J genes are TRBV15 and TRBJ1-2; TRBD1 is a possible D gene (5 bases). The V end lost 8 bases, the J end lost 1 base, and 20 bases lay between the germline ends. CDR3 length equals 16 residues. The germline V gene encodes CDR1 LNHNV and CDR2 YYDKDF (reference sequence). This CDR3 is CATSQGWGSYNYGYTF. The CDR3 nucleotides are TGTGCCACCTCACAAGGTTGGGGGTCTTATAACTATGGCTACACCTTC.

This chain uses TRBV4-3 with TRBJ1-3; no clear D gene. V was pared by 1 base and J by 4 bases, with 8 bases between. This CDR3 spans 14 amino acids. Per germline, CDR1 LGHNA and CDR2 YSLEER. As DNA, the CDR3 is TGCGCCAGCAGCCAAGGTGTGGGGGGAAACACCATATATTTT. Translated, it gives CASSQGVGGNTIYF.

In the case of this clonotype: The junction shows a germline mismatch at one end, possibly a read error. V gene TRBV7-7 combines with J gene TRBJ2-3, with a weak D call TRBD2 (7 bases). The CDR3 contains 16 residues. The germline V gene encodes CDR1 SSHAT and CDR2 FNYEAQ (reference sequence). The CDR3 coding sequence is TGTGCTAGCAGCTTGGGGCGGGGGCCTACCACAGATACGCAGTATTTT. This codes for CASSLGRGPTTDTQYF.

V gene TRBV11-2 combines with J gene TRBJ2-7, with 9 bases lining up with TRBD2. The CDR3 sequence is 13 residues long. V dropped 5 bases and J dropped 6; count of bases not matched to a gene: 5. Germline V lookup: CDR1 SGHAT, CDR2 FQNNGV. The CDR3 spells CASSRLAEGEQYF. For the CDR3, the DNA is TGTGCCAGCAGCCGACTAGCGGAAGGCGAGCAGTACTTC.

The chain recombines TRBV20-1 with TRBJ2-3, with 14 bases matching TRBD2. Per germline, CDR1 DFQATT and CDR2 SNEGSKA (reference sequence). The CDR3 covers 17 residues. V shed 4 bases and J 3 bases; nucleotides not matched to a gene: 9. This CDR3 is CSATKGLAGVVTDTQYF. The DNA for the CDR3 is TGCAGTGCTACAAAGGGACTAGCGGGAGTGGTGACAGATACGCAGTATTTT.

The chain couples TRBV5-1 to TRBJ1-6, with D tentatively TRBD1 (5 bases). V lost 0 bases and J 7 bases, leaving 14 bases between the germline ends. CDR3 length: 16 residues. CDR1 SGHRS and CDR2 YFSETQ come from the germline V gene. CDR3 loop: CASSLAPRRDNSPLHF. CDR3 nucleotide sequence: TGCGCCAGCAGCTTGGCCCCGCGCAGGGACAATTCACCCCTCCACTTT.

The chain recombines TRBV6-6 with TRBJ1-1; D is undetermined. Per germline, CDR1 MNHNY and CDR2 SVGAGI (reference sequence). Trimming cost V 2 bases and J 1 base, with 8 bases left between them. The length of the CDR3 is 14 residues. CDR3 protein: CASSYAGRNTEAFF. In DNA form, the CDR3 reads TGTGCCAGCAGTTACGCTGGGAGGAACACTGAAGCTTTCTTT.

The chain combines TRBV15 with TRBJ1-4, with D possibly TRBD1 on 6 matching bases. The V gene lost 1 base and the J gene lost 5 bases, with 20 bases spanning the gap. CDR3 length: 18 amino acids. Germline V gives CDR1 LNHNV, CDR2 YYDKDF (reference sequence). Written as DNA, the CDR3 is TGTGCCACCAGCAGAGGAGGGGGGGCCGGGGGACGAAATGAAAAACTGTTTTTT. It is translated as CATSRGGGAGGRNEKLFF.